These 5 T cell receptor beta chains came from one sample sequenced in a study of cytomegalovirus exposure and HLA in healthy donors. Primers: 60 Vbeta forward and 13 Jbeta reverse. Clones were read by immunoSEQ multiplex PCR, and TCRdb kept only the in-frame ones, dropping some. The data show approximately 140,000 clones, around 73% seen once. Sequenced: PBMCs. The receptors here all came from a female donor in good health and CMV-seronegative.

CDR3 protein: CASSPMGGTGVEQYF. DNA of the CDR3: TGTGCCAGCAGCCCCATGGGAGGTACAGGGGTCGAGCAGTACTTC. J is TRBJ2-7 and V is TRBV7-3; TRBD1 might be the D (7 bases). This CDR3 spans 15 amino acids. Per the germline V gene, CDR1 is SGHTA and CDR2 is FQGTGA. V dropped 5 bases and J dropped 6 bases, with 20 bases sitting between them.

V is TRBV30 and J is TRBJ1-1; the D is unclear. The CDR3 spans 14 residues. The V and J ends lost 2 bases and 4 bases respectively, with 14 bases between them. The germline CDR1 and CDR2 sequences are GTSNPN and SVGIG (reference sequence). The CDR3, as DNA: TGTGCCTGGAGTTCCCGACACATCGGCACTGAAGCTTTCTTT. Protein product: CAWSSRHIGTEAFF. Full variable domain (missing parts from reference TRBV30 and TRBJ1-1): SQTIHQWPATLVQPVGSPLSLECTVEGTSNPNLYWYRQAAGRGLQLLFYSVGIGQISSEVPQNLSASRPQDRQFILSSKKLLLSDSGFYLCAWSSRHIGTEAFFGQGTRLTVV.

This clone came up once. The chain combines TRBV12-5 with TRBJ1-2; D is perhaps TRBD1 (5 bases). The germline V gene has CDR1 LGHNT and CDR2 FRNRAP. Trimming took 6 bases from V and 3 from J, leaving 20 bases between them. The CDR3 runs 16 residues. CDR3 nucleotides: TGTGCTAGTGGCCGCGGCGGGGGGTTAGAGGACTATGGCTACACCTTC. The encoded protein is CASGRGGGLEDYGYTF. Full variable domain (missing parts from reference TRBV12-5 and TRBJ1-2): DARVTQTPRHKVTEMGQEVTMRCQPILGHNTVFWYRQTMMQGLELLAYFRNRAPLDDSGMPKDRFSAEMPDATLATLKIQPSEPRDSAVYFCASGRGGGLEDYGYTFGSGTRLTVV.

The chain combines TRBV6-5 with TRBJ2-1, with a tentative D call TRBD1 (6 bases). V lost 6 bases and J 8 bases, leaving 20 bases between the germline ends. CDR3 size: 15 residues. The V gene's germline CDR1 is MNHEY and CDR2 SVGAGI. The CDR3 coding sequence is TGTGCCAGCAGCGTCGGCCCCAGGGGTAAGGATGAGCAGTTCTTC. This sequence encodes CASSVGPRGKDEQFF.

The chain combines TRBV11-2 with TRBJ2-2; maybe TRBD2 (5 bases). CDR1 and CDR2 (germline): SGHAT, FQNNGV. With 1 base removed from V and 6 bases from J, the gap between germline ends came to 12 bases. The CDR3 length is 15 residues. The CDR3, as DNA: TGTGCCAGCAGCTTAGCAACGAGGGTGCCCGGGGAGCTGTTTTTT. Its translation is CASSLATRVPGELFF. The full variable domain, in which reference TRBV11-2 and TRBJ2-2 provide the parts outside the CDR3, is EAGVAQSPRYKIIEKRQSVAFWCNPISGHATLYWYQQILGQGPKLLIQFQNNGVVDDSQLPKDRFSAERLKGVDSTLKIQPAKLEDSAVYLCASSLATRVPGELFFGEGSRLTVL.